This is a list of T cell receptor beta chains from one sample in a study of neurological immune-mediated disorders. TCRdb redid the calling of the 5' RACE reads with MiXCR, one entry per CDR3 protein. Of 71,000 or so distinct CDR3 sequences listed, 4% to 6% were seen once; the top ten hold 2% to 2.5%. The specimen was PBMCs. These receptor sequences come from a woman aged 25 to 39 with multiple sclerosis. Both conserved end residues are part of each CDR3. The D gene is left open where the match is weak. Not all rows give a size; the values are once, few, many and, for expanded clones, a class.

cdr3_nt	cdr3_aa	d_call	v_call	clone_size	j_call
TGCGCCAGCAGCCCGGGACTAGCGGGACCTGCCGGGGAGCTGTTTTTT	CASSPGLAGPAGELFF	TRBD2	TRBV5-1	many	TRBJ2-2
TGTGCCAGCAGTTACATTGGCCGCCTGGAGGGCTACACCTTC	CASSYIGRLEGYTF	NA	TRBV6-6	many	TRBJ1-2
TGCGCCAGCAGCTTGGAAACAGGGATAGATACGCAGTATTTT	CASSLETGIDTQYF	NA	TRBV5-1	many	TRBJ2-3
TGCAGTGCTAGCGCCGGGACAGCTAACAATCAGCCCCAGCATTTT	CSASAGTANNQPQHF	TRBD1	TRBV20-1	few	TRBJ1-5
TGTGCCAGCGCCCTAAACCCTAGCGGCTACAATGAGCAGTTCTTC	CASALNPSGYNEQFF	TRBD2	TRBV9	many	TRBJ2-1
TGTGCCAGCAGCTTAAGGCGGATCTCGAACACCGGGGAGCTGTTTTTT	CASSLRRISNTGELFF	NA	TRBV7-2	many	TRBJ2-2
TGCGCCAGCAGCGAGGAAGGGGAAAAACTGTTTTTT	CASSEEGEKLFF	NA	TRBV5-1	many	TRBJ1-4
TGCAGTGCTAAGAAAGGGTTTGATAATCAGCCCCAGCATTTT	CSAKKGFDNQPQHF	NA	TRBV20-1	NA	TRBJ1-5
TGCAGTGCTTCAATAGGAGAGACCCAGTACTTC	CSASIGETQYF	NA	TRBV20-1	NA	TRBJ2-5
TGTGCCAGCAGCACAGGACAGGGGGGAGAGACCCAGTACTTC	CASSTGQGGETQYF	TRBD1	TRBV5-6	many	TRBJ2-5
TGCAGTGGGCAGGGGAACACTGAAGCTTTCTTT	CSGQGNTEAFF	NA	TRBV20-1	many	TRBJ1-1
TGCAGTGCAGCACAGGGGAACTATGGCTACACCTTC	CSAAQGNYGYTF	TRBD1	TRBV20-1	many	TRBJ1-2
TGTGCCAGCAGTTACGGTAATAGCGGCACAGATACGCAGTATTTT	CASSYGNSGTDTQYF	NA	TRBV6-5	NA	TRBJ2-3
TGCGCCAGCAGCCGTACAGGGGGCATTGAGCAGTTCTTC	CASSRTGGIEQFF	TRBD1	TRBV5-1	many	TRBJ2-1
TGCAGTGCCCGCGGTCAGACTAGCGGGAGGTCTCATACGCAGTATTTT	CSARGQTSGRSHTQYF	TRBD2	TRBV20-1	many	TRBJ2-3
TGCAGTGCTAGTCGGCCCGGGGACAGGGGGCATGGCTACACCTTC	CSASRPGDRGHGYTF	TRBD1	TRBV20-1	many	TRBJ1-2
TGCGCCAGCAGCTTGGGGCAGGGCGAACAGACCCAGTACTTC	CASSLGQGEQTQYF	NA	TRBV5-1	many	TRBJ2-5
TGTGCCAGCAGCGTAGGGACAGGGAAGGTCCAAGAGACCCAGTACTTC	CASSVGTGKVQETQYF	TRBD1	TRBV9	NA	TRBJ2-5
TGTGCCAGCAGTTTTCTGGGAAAGGACGCTTTCTTT	CASSFLGKDAFF	NA	TRBV12-3/TRBV12-4	NA	TRBJ1-1
TGTGCCAACTCGGACAGGGACGATGAAAAACTGTTTTTT	CANSDRDDEKLFF	TRBD1	TRBV28	NA	TRBJ1-4
TGTGCCAGCTCACCACCCTGGACAGGGGAAGATACGCAGTATTTT	CASSPPWTGEDTQYF	TRBD1	TRBV18	NA	TRBJ2-3
TGTGCCAGCAGTTACGCCGTGAACACTGAAGCTTTCTTT	CASSYAVNTEAFF	NA	TRBV6-6	many	TRBJ1-1
TGTGCCAGCTCACCTACAGAGATATACGGCTACACCTTC	CASSPTEIYGYTF	NA	TRBV18	many	TRBJ1-2
TGCGCCAGCAGCCAAGCGGCAGGGGGGTCTTATGGCTACACCTTC	CASSQAAGGSYGYTF	TRBD1	TRBV4-1	many	TRBJ1-2
TGCGCCAGCAGCCAATCGGAGAATGAAAAACTGTTTTTT	CASSQSENEKLFF	NA	TRBV4-1	NA	TRBJ1-4
TGTGCCAGCAGTGACGGGGACAGTACCTACTATGGCTACACCTTC	CASSDGDSTYYGYTF	TRBD1	TRBV6-4	many	TRBJ1-2
TGCAGTGCAGACGGATGGGACTTGCTGGAGACCCAGTACTTC	CSADGWDLLETQYF	NA	TRBV20-1	many	TRBJ2-5
TGTGCCAGCAGCTTAGGACAGGCCGAATTAAACTATGGCTACACCTTC	CASSLGQAELNYGYTF	NA	TRBV7-8	many	TRBJ1-2
TGCAGTGCTAGTAAACTAGCGGGAGGGTCGTACGAGCAGTACTTC	CSASKLAGGSYEQYF	TRBD2	TRBV20-1	many	TRBJ2-7
TGCAGTGCTAGAGACCCGGGGGTAAACTTATCCACAGATACGCAGTATTTT	CSARDPGVNLSTDTQYF	NA	TRBV20-1	many	TRBJ2-3
TGTGCCAGCAGCCCCTATCCAGCTAACACTGAAGCTTTCTTT	CASSPYPANTEAFF	NA	TRBV9	NA	TRBJ1-1
TGCGCCAGCAGCTTTGGGACAGGCCTCTCCTACAATGAGCAGTTCTTC	CASSFGTGLSYNEQFF	TRBD1	TRBV5-1	many	TRBJ2-1
TGCAGTGCTAGAGTCGGGGGGGCCTGGGCAGATACGCAGTATTTT	CSARVGGAWADTQYF	TRBD2	TRBV20-1	many	TRBJ2-3
TGCAGTGCTTCCCGGGGGAACCCACTAATGTATAGCAATCAGCCCCAGCATTTT	CSASRGNPLMYSNQPQHF	NA	TRBV20-1	many	TRBJ1-5
TGTGCCAGCTCTGACAACTCCTACGAGCAGTACTTC	CASSDNSYEQYF	NA	TRBV18	few	TRBJ2-7
TGCGCCAGCAGCCACGGACAGGGGACGTATGGCTACACCTTC	CASSHGQGTYGYTF	TRBD1	TRBV5-1	many	TRBJ1-2
TGTGCCAGCAGTCCTCGACAGGGATCGAACACCGGGGAGCTGTTTTTT	CASSPRQGSNTGELFF	TRBD1	TRBV12-3/TRBV12-4	many	TRBJ2-2
TGCGCCAGCAGCTCGGACGTGGGAAACACAGATACGCAGTATTTT	CASSSDVGNTDTQYF	NA	TRBV5-1	many	TRBJ2-3
TGCGCCAGCAGCCAAGAGGGACTAGCGCCCCAAGAGACCCAGTACTTC	CASSQEGLAPQETQYF	TRBD2	TRBV4-1	many	TRBJ2-5
TGCAGTGCTAGGTCCCTGAACACTGAAGCTTTCTTT	CSARSLNTEAFF	NA	TRBV20-1	many	TRBJ1-1
TGCAGTGCCGGCCGGGTCCAGGATACGCAGTATTTT	CSAGRVQDTQYF	NA	TRBV20-1	few	TRBJ2-3
TGCGCCAGCAGTTTCCAGGGACAAAACTACGAGCAGTACTTC	CASSFQGQNYEQYF	NA	TRBV5-1	many	TRBJ2-7
TGCGCCAGCAGCCCTACAGGGGGCGCAGGGGGAAAACTGTTTTTT	CASSPTGGAGGKLFF	TRBD1	TRBV5-1	NA	TRBJ1-4
TGTGCCATTAGTACCGGGACTATGAACACCGGGGAGCTGTTTTTT	CAISTGTMNTGELFF	TRBD2	TRBV10-3	NA	TRBJ2-2